A few counts support the clone carrying this T cell receptor beta chain. This beta chain is off target for a library built for alpha chains, so its abundance means little. These data belong to a study of spatial heterogeneity in lung cancer. Background on the study: Each time, sequencing found more beta-chain sequences than alpha-chain sequences. On average, each unique TCR and UMI combination appeared more than ten times in raw reads.

Germline loops: CDR1 KGHSH, CDR2 LQKENI. After removal of 4 bases from V and 3 bases from J, the junction contained 3 bases not matched to a gene. This CDR3 contains 14 residues. Specified time point: sample taken at primary tumor resection. Whole RNA, which was extracted from tumor, nontumor lung tissue or frozen PBMC, was sequenced without any cell sorting. The donor group consisted of approximately 77 patients who had untreated, early-stage non-small cell lung cancer. Every individual TCR cDNA molecule carried its own unique molecular identifier, which allowed correction of PCR and sequencing errors. TCRdb reprocessed the 5' RACE reads via MiXCR and lists one record per CDR3 protein. The data hold more than 10,000 distinct CDR3 sequences, with 5.2% observed a single time.

V usage is TRBV18 and J usage is TRBJ1-5, with 7 bases lining up with TRBD1. The specimen was lung tumor tissue, collected at surgery. The sequence was collected from a human donor with early-stage non-small cell lung cancer. The CDR3 DNA follows: TGTGCCAGCTCACTGGACAGGTACAATCAGCCCCAGCATTTT. As protein: CASSLDRYNQPQHF.